The rows below give T cell receptor beta chains drawn from one sample of a study of T cells expressing NK-cell markers. TCRdb re-called the 5' RACE reads and catalogs CDR3 proteins one per entry, DNA excluded. Its table records roughly 420,000 distinct CDR3 sequences. Sequencing was done on a sample of blood T cells: a sorted CD56 or NKG2C T cell subset, CD4+ or CD8+ T cells, or bulk PBMC T cells (not recorded which). The receptor set was obtained from a woman between 18 and 69 years old in good health. The CDR3 runs from the conserved cysteine through the conserved F or W. Fields, in order: J gene, V gene, CDR3 protein.

J gene: TRBJ1-1; V gene: TRBV4-3; CDR3 protein: CASSKDGREAFF
J gene: TRBJ1-4; V gene: TRBV9; CDR3 protein: CASSVEGAGEKLFF
J gene: TRBJ2-2; V gene: TRBV7-3; CDR3 protein: CASSFLGEATGKLFF
J gene: TRBJ2-3; V gene: TRBV5-1; CDR3 protein: CASSTQPTDTQYF
J gene: TRBJ1-3; V gene: TRBV7-2; CDR3 protein: CASSLAHTKPGNTIYF
J gene: TRBJ2-1; V gene: TRBV24-1; CDR3 protein: CATSDPLAQGFDEQFF
J gene: TRBJ1-5; V gene: TRBV6-5; CDR3 protein: CASSYGSGLNQPQHF
J gene: TRBJ2-2; V gene: TRBV27; CDR3 protein: CASSWTGRSPGELFF
J gene: TRBJ2-5; V gene: TRBV20-1; CDR3 protein: CSAKTDSRETQYF
J gene: TRBJ1-5; V gene: TRBV18; CDR3 protein: CASSPEALQPQHF
J gene: TRBJ2-1; V gene: TRBV23-1; CDR3 protein: CASNRDRGFSSYNEQFF
J gene: TRBJ1-3; V gene: TRBV14; CDR3 protein: CASSQGPSGNTIYF
J gene: TRBJ2-7; V gene: TRBV29-1; CDR3 protein: CSVEESGDSSYEQYF
J gene: TRBJ2-1; V gene: TRBV5-1; CDR3 protein: CASSWGQVDNEQFF
J gene: TRBJ1-6; V gene: TRBV13; CDR3 protein: CASGKENSPLHF
J gene: TRBJ2-2; V gene: TRBV5-1; CDR3 protein: CASSLGRSPNTGELFF
J gene: TRBJ2-1; V gene: TRBV2; CDR3 protein: CASSEEVAGAHNEQFF
J gene: TRBJ1-2; V gene: TRBV20-1; CDR3 protein: CSAPGAAAYGYTF
J gene: TRBJ2-7; V gene: TRBV20-1; CDR3 protein: CSALLSDIRSYEQYF
J gene: TRBJ2-3; V gene: TRBV13; CDR3 protein: CASAASGAGGRTDTQYF
J gene: TRBJ2-1; V gene: TRBV19; CDR3 protein: CASGTSGRGPRFF
J gene: TRBJ2-1; V gene: TRBV18; CDR3 protein: CASSRAGSPSYNEQFF
J gene: TRBJ2-3; V gene: TRBV20-1; CDR3 protein: CSARLPRDRGPSSTDTQYF
J gene: TRBJ2-1; V gene: TRBV6-5; CDR3 protein: CASSLRQGGKEFF
J gene: TRBJ1-5; V gene: TRBV19; CDR3 protein: CASSRERGNQPQHF
J gene: TRBJ2-1; V gene: TRBV5-1; CDR3 protein: CASLGTYNEQFF
J gene: TRBJ2-3; V gene: TRBV20-1; CDR3 protein: CSARRGWRGTDTQYF
J gene: TRBJ1-1; V gene: TRBV6-2/TRBV6-3; CDR3 protein: CASSYSMYAEAFF
J gene: TRBJ1-5; V gene: TRBV7-2; CDR3 protein: CASSFRNLANQPQHF
J gene: TRBJ2-6; V gene: TRBV4-2; CDR3 protein: CASSFQGQVSGANVLTF
J gene: TRBJ2-1; V gene: TRBV9; CDR3 protein: CASSPWDSSYNEQFF
J gene: TRBJ2-1; V gene: TRBV29-1; CDR3 protein: CSLSGTGWNEQFF
J gene: TRBJ2-3; V gene: TRBV6-1; CDR3 protein: CASRARGSYTDTQYF
J gene: TRBJ2-1; V gene: TRBV20-1; CDR3 protein: CSARYRTSYNEQFF
J gene: TRBJ2-7; V gene: TRBV4-2; CDR3 protein: CASSQVVGTSYEQYF
J gene: TRBJ2-5; V gene: TRBV7-9; CDR3 protein: CASSSKTLIQETQYF
J gene: TRBJ2-3; V gene: TRBV20-1; CDR3 protein: CSAKLAGTTDTQYF
J gene: TRBJ2-4; V gene: TRBV27; CDR3 protein: CASSFGWDSSKNIQYF
J gene: TRBJ2-7; V gene: TRBV9; CDR3 protein: CASSQGAGDSYEQYF
J gene: TRBJ2-5; V gene: TRBV18; CDR3 protein: CASSRIQETQYF
J gene: TRBJ1-2; V gene: TRBV6-5; CDR3 protein: CASSYDNYGYTF
J gene: TRBJ2-5; V gene: TRBV28; CDR3 protein: CASSFNTNQETQYF
J gene: TRBJ1-6; V gene: TRBV6-2/TRBV6-3; CDR3 protein: CASSYLGVPGDRGSPLHF
J gene: TRBJ1-3; V gene: TRBV7-9; CDR3 protein: CASTRQPQSGNTIYF
J gene: TRBJ2-2; V gene: TRBV14; CDR3 protein: CASRRTGRATGELFF
J gene: TRBJ1-2; V gene: TRBV6-6; CDR3 protein: CASSTTRVGYTF
J gene: TRBJ2-1; V gene: TRBV11-2; CDR3 protein: CASSLGFTPGYNEQFF
J gene: TRBJ1-2; V gene: TRBV11-2; CDR3 protein: CASSQGAYYGYTF